This TCR beta chain was retrieved from a study of beta chain features in type 1 diabetes. The entirety of the isolated RNA underwent reverse transcription, so expressed TCRB transcripts were sequenced. Average reads for naive, central memory and regulatory T cell samples were about 4 million. Produced via immunoSEQ multiplex PCR; TCRdb's table is partial and in-frame only. The data show 40,000 or so clones, about 51% seen once. General study points: Among patients, naive, central memory and Treg TCRB repertoires appeared more similar than among healthy donors. Possibly, sequencing cDNA over-represented cells that had high TCR expression levels.

As to this clone: Antigen unknown.

The source is a woman younger than 30 in good health. The material sequenced was Tregs from blood.

DNA of the CDR3: TGTGCCAGCAGCGTAGCTCCCGACGGGGTCCCATCGATGGACGAGCAGTACTTC. This gives the protein CASSVAPDGVPSMDEQYF. The rearrangement uses TRBV9 and TRBJ2-7; tentative D call: TRBD2 (5 bases). Trimming took off 0 bases at V and 5 bases at J, with 24 bases between the two ends. Per the germline V gene, CDR1 is SGDLS and CDR2 is YYNGEE. The CDR3 length is 18 residues.